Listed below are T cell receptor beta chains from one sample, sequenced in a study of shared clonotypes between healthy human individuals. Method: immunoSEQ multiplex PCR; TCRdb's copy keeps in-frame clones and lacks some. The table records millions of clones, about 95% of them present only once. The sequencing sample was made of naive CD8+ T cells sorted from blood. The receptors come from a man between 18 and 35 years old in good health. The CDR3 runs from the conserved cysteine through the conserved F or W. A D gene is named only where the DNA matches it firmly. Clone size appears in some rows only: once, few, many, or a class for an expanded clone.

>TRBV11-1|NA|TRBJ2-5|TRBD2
CASSLGLAGGPQETQYF
TGTGCCAGCAGCTTAGGACTAGCGGGGGGGCCCCAGGAGACCCAGTACTTC
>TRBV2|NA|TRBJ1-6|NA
CASSPLADRFWSPLHF
TGTGCCAGCAGTCCCCTCGCCGACAGGTTCTGGTCACCCCTCCACTTT
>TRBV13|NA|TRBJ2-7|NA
CASSFPSVSYEQYF
TGTGCCAGCAGCTTCCCTAGTGTAAGCTACGAGCAGTACTTC
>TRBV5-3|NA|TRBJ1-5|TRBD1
CARSPTAGTGGEGEPINQPQHF
TGTGCCAGAAGCCCTACCGCCGGGACAGGGGGCGAAGGCGAACCTATCAATCAGCCCCAGCATTTT
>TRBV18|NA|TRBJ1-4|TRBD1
CASSPWTGEGEKLFF
TGTGCCAGCTCACCGTGGACAGGGGAGGGGGAAAAACTGTTTTTT
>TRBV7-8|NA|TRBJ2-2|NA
CASSLDTVSVQFANTGELFF
TGTGCCAGCAGCTTAGATACCGTTTCCGTTCAGTTCGCGAACACCGGGGAGCTGTTTTTT
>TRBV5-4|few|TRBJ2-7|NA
CASSSDRPYEQYF
TGTGCCAGCAGCTCTGACAGACCCTACGAGCAGTACTTC
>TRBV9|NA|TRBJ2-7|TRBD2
CASSPLGLAGEYEQYF
TGTGCCAGCAGCCCGCTAGGACTAGCGGGGGAATACGAGCAGTACTTC
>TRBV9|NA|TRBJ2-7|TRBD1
CASSVGVGGPEQYF
TGTGCCAGCAGCGTAGGGGTAGGGGGCCCCGAGCAGTACTTC
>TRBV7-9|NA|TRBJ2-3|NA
CASSLGAASGDTQYF
TGTGCCAGCAGCTTAGGGGCCGCAAGCGGAGATACGCAGTATTTT
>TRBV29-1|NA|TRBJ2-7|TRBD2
CSVEGVGRDSYEQYF
TGCAGCGTTGAAGGGGTCGGGAGGGATTCCTACGAGCAGTACTTC
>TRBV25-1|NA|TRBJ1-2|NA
CASSESVIDGYTF
TGTGCCAGCAGTGAATCGGTCATCGATGGCTACACCTTC
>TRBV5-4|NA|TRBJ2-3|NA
CASSLGDTQYF
TGTGCCAGCAGCTTAGGTGATACGCAGTATTTT
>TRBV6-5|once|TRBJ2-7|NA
CASTAGLVGYEQYF
TGTGCCAGCACCGCGGGCCTAGTTGGGTACGAGCAGTACTTC
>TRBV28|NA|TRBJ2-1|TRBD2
CASSFTTSGSADEQFF
TGTGCCAGCAGTTTCACTACTAGCGGGAGTGCGGATGAGCAGTTCTTC
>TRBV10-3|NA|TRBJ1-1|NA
CAIKAEMNTEAFF
TGTGCCATCAAAGCGGAAATGAACACTGAAGCTTTCTTT
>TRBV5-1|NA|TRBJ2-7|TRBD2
CASSPDGGLAGQEEYF
TGCGCCAGCAGCCCGGACGGTGGACTAGCGGGGCAAGAGGAGTACTTC
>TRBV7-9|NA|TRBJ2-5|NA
CASSSPPETQYF
TGTGCCAGCAGCTCCCCACCGGAGACCCAGTACTTC
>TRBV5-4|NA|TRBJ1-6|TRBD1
CASSLGGRGNSPLHF
TGTGCCAGCAGCTTGGGGGGCAGGGGGAATTCACCCCTCCACTTT
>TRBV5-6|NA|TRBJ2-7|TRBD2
CASSLTSGGLSYEQYF
TGTGCCAGCAGCTTGACTAGCGGGGGTCTCTCCTACGAGCAGTACTTC
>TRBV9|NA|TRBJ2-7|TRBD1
CASSAGQDSSYEQYF
TGTGCCAGCAGCGCCGGACAGGACAGCTCCTACGAGCAGTACTTC
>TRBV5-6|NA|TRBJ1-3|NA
CASSLLMQGTFRSGNTIYF
TGTGCCAGCAGCTTGTTGATGCAGGGGACATTTCGGTCTGGAAACACCATATATTTT